These 32 T cell receptor beta chains came from one sample sequenced in a study of T-cell reconstitution after alpha-beta-depleted transplantation in children. Preparation of the TCRbeta library used unique molecular identifiers. One entry per CDR3 protein results from TCRdb running MiXCR on the PCR reads. The sample has about 90,000 distinct CDR3 sequences, roughly 7.7% seen once. Sequencing was performed on PBMCs from the stem cell graft donor, taken from the stem cell graft. These receptors were collected from a human donor who donated a stem cell graft to a child with congenital amegakaryocytic thrombocytopenia.

In this sample, this clonotype turned up many times. The gene calls are TRBV12-3 or TRBV12-4 and TRBJ2-3; D could derive from TRBD1 or TRBD2 (5 bases each). The V gene lost 3 bases and the J gene lost 10 bases, with 11 bases spanning the gap. CDR3 length: 12 residues. The CDR3 is CASSFGGVPQYF. CDR3 in DNA: TGTGCCAGCAGTTTTGGGGGTGTGCCGCAGTATTTT.

The table lists this clonotype with a few counts. This chain joins TRBV29-1 and TRBJ2-2; D is possibly TRBD1 or TRBD2 (5 bases each). The germline V and J ends were trimmed by 7 bases and 6 bases, with 12 bases remaining between them. The CDR3 is 12 amino acids. From germline, CDR1 is SQVTM and CDR2 ANQGSEA. This chain's CDR3 is CSAGTPAGELFF. The CDR3 bases are TGCAGCGCCGGGACCCCTGCCGGGGAGCTGTTTTTT.

V gene TRBV5-6 combines with J gene TRBJ2-1; 9 nucleotides line up with TRBD1. The end of the DNA aligns better with TRBJ2-7, so the J call may be wrong. CDR1 and CDR2 (germline): SGHDT, YYEEEE. This CDR3 is 15 amino acids long. The CDR3 spells CASSLKPGQGYEQYF. DNA of the CDR3: TGTGCCAGCAGCTTAAAGCCGGGACAGGGTTACGAGCAGTACTTC.

This chain uses TRBV9 with TRBJ2-1; D ambiguous. Trimming shortened V by 0 bases and J by 5 bases, and 15 bases separated the two germline ends. Germline CDR1 SGDLS, CDR2 YYNGEE. The CDR3 is 16 residues long. The CDR3: CASSVDGAPLDNEQFF. The CDR3 DNA follows: TGTGCCAGCAGCGTAGATGGCGCTCCCCTCGACAATGAGCAGTTCTTC.

The chain employs TRBV5-1 and TRBJ2-1, with 8 positions matching TRBD2. J was trimmed by 8 bases and V by 4 bases; bases with no gene match: 5. The CDR3 length is 13 residues. CDR1 SGHRS and CDR2 YFSETQ come from the germline V gene. The CDR3 region is CASSPEREYEQFF. CDR3 bases: TGCGCCAGCAGCCCTGAGCGGGAGTATGAGCAGTTCTTC.

The CDR3 protein is CSARSDTSNQPQHF. The CDR3 DNA follows: TGCAGTGCTAGATCCGATACTAGCAATCAGCCCCAGCATTTT. The chain links TRBV20-1 to TRBJ1-5; unclear D gene. Deletions cut 2 bases from V and 0 bases from J, with 8 bases between. This CDR3 contains 14 residues. CDR1 is DFQATT, CDR2 SNEGSKA, per germline (reference sequence).

Many counts were recorded for this clonotype. This sequence joins TRBV7-2 and TRBJ1-1; D gene uncertain. V lost 5 bases and J lost 1, with 11 bases in between. The germline CDR1 and CDR2 sequences are SGHTA and FQGNSA. The CDR3 sequence is 14 residues long. The CDR3 sequence: CASSLRGPNTEAFF. The CDR3 coding sequence is TGTGCCAGCAGCCTCCGTGGGCCGAACACTGAAGCTTTCTTT.

The table lists this clonotype with many counts. The J gene is TRBJ2-3, the V gene TRBV5-1, with 9 nucleotides matching TRBD2. The CDR3 extends over 15 amino acids. Germline V lookup: CDR1 SGHRS, CDR2 YFSETQ. With 4 bases clipped from V and 1 base from J, the junction kept 4 bases outside the gene matches. For the CDR3, the DNA is TGCGCCAGCAGCGTCATAGCGGGGGGCACAGATACGCAGTATTTT. This sequence encodes CASSVIAGGTDTQYF. Drawing the rest from reference TRBV5-1 and TRBJ2-3, the complete variable domain is KAGVTQTPRYLIKTRGQQVTLSCSPISGHRSVSWYQQTPGQGLQFLFEYFSETQRNKGNFPGRFSGRQFSNSRSEMNVSTLELGDSALYLCASSVIAGGTDTQYFGPGTRLTVL.

This clonotype was found many times. The J gene is TRBJ2-3, the V gene TRBV7-2, with TRBD2 matching over 9 bases. Germline lookup yields CDR1 SGHTA and CDR2 FQGNSA. V trimming: 1 base; J trimming: 6 bases; junction bases outside the gene matches: 5. There are 15 residues in the CDR3. The CDR3 DNA follows: TGTGCCAGCAGCTTAGGGCTAGCGGGACGCGATACGCAGTATTTT. It encodes CASSLGLAGRDTQYF.

The chain uses TRBV18 and TRBJ2-7; weak D call: TRBD2 (6 bases). The CDR3 runs to 14 residues. Germline V CDR1 and CDR2: KGHSH, LQKENI. Trimming took 3 bases from V and 3 from J, leaving 12 bases between them. CDR3 residues: CASSPARGGYEQYF. CDR3 nucleotides: TGTGCCAGCTCACCGGCAAGGGGAGGCTACGAGCAGTACTTC. Full variable domain (missing parts from reference TRBV18 and TRBJ2-7): NAGVMQNPRHLVRRRGQEARLRCSPMKGHSHVYWYRQLPEEGLKFMVYLQKENIIDESGMPKERFSAEFPKEGPSILRIQQVVRGDSAAYFCASSPARGGYEQYFGPGTRLTVT.

The CDR3 reads CSVAQQGWNTGELFF. CDR3 in DNA: TGCAGCGTGGCTCAACAGGGGTGGAACACCGGGGAGCTGTTTTTT. This sequence joins TRBV29-1 and TRBJ2-2, with TRBD1 matching 7 bases. This CDR3 spans 15 amino acids. The ends lost 6 bases at V and 1 base at J; junction bases unmatched: 8. CDR1 is SQVTM, CDR2 ANQGSEA, per germline.

This clonotype was seen repeatedly, ten times or more. The chain employs TRBV28 and TRBJ1-5; the D gene is possibly TRBD1 (5 bases). The CDR3 has 17 amino acids. V was cut by 5 bases and J by 0 bases, with 17 bases left in between. CDR1 is MDHEN, CDR2 SYDVKM, per germline. CDR3 sequence (DNA): TGTGCCAGCAGTCTCCCGACAGATAGACCTAGCAATCAGCCCCAGCATTTT. Translating gives CASSLPTDRPSNQPQHF.

This clonotype occurred many times. The rearrangement links TRBV20-1 to TRBJ2-7; D gene ambiguous. The germline V and J ends were trimmed by 0 bases and 0 bases, with 21 bases remaining between them. The CDR3 consists of 18 residues. CDR1 is DFQATT and CDR2 is SNEGSKA in the germline V gene (reference sequence). The CDR3 protein is CSARDLRPRQGSSYEQYF. CDR3 coding DNA: TGCAGTGCTAGAGATCTGAGGCCCCGACAAGGTTCCTCCTACGAGCAGTACTTC.

This clonotype was picked up many times. J is TRBJ2-1 and V is TRBV29-1; 9 bases fit TRBD1. Germline V gene lookup returns CDR1 SQVTM and CDR2 ANQGSEA. CDR3 length: 13 residues. Trimming removed 6 bases from V and 8 bases from J; junction bases left unmatched: 8. CDR3 region: CSVMDRGRDEQFF. In nucleotides, the CDR3 is TGCAGCGTGATGGACAGGGGAAGGGATGAGCAGTTCTTC.

This clonotype was counted many times. The genes are TRBV7-7 and TRBJ2-1; 8 nucleotides match TRBD2. The CDR3 extends over 13 amino acids. J lost 9 bases, V lost 1 base, and 2 bases had no gene match. Germline-derived CDR1 and CDR2 are SSHAT and FNYEAQ (reference sequence). The CDR3 DNA reads as TGTGCCAGCAGCTTAGGGCTAGCGGGTGAGCAGTTCTTC. It encodes CASSLGLAGEQFF.

Many counts were recorded for this clonotype. The chain combines TRBV6-5 with TRBJ1-2, with TRBD1 identical over 7 bases. Germline V gene lookup returns CDR1 MNHEY and CDR2 SVGAGI. Trimming cost V 6 bases and J 6 bases; bases outside gene matches: 7. The CDR3 is made up of 13 amino acids. CDR3: CASSPTGYDGYTF. CDR3 nucleotide sequence: TGTGCCAGCAGCCCGACAGGGTACGATGGCTACACCTTC.

This clonotype was counted ten times or more. V usage is TRBV20-1 and J usage is TRBJ2-7; the D is unclear. The V end was cut by 0 bases, the J end by 8 bases, with 8 bases between. Germline lookup yields CDR1 DFQATT and CDR2 SNEGSKA (reference sequence). The CDR3 sequence is 11 residues long. The CDR3 protein is CSAREVSQQYF. CDR3 sequence (DNA): TGCAGTGCTAGAGAGGTTAGCCAGCAGTACTTC.

This clonotype has a count of ten or more. The chain employs TRBV2 and TRBJ2-3, with D possibly called TRBD1 or TRBD2 (5 bases each). CDR1 SNHLY and CDR2 FYNNEI come from the germline V gene. Deletions cut 6 bases from V and 14 bases from J, with 21 bases between. The CDR3 has 13 amino acids. The CDR3, as DNA: TGTGCCAGCAGGATTTTCGGGACGACCTTACCGTATTTT. Its protein product is CASRIFGTTLPYF.

This clonotype was observed at least ten times. The rearrangement joins TRBV5-1 to TRBJ1-4; D is uncertain. V shed 0 bases and J shed 8 bases, with 17 bases lying between them. This CDR3 is built from 16 residues. The V gene's germline CDR1 is SGHRS and CDR2 YFSETQ. CDR3 coding DNA: TGCGCCAGCAGCTTGGTCGTTCTGGATTGTGGGGAAAAACTGTTTTTT. Protein sequence: CASSLVVLDCGEKLFF.

This clonotype was recorded a few times. V and J are TRBV12-3 or TRBV12-4 and TRBJ2-1; D is uncertain. The CDR3 is 13 amino acids. With 6 bases removed from V and 6 bases from J, the gap between germline ends came to 12 bases. In DNA form, the CDR3 reads TGTGCCAGCAGCCTTAGCCGGGTCAATGAGCAGTTCTTC. Translation gives CASSLSRVNEQFF.

This clonotype came up many times. The genes are TRBV6-2 or TRBV6-3 and TRBJ1-2; D possibly corresponds to TRBD1 (5 bases). V was clipped by 0 bases and J by 4 bases, with 24 bases between them. In germline, CDR1 is MNHEY, CDR2 SVGEGT. The CDR3 loop spans 19 amino acids. The CDR3 DNA is TGTGCCAGCAGTTACTCGCGTACACAGGAGGAAGGACTGGTCTATGGCTACACCTTC. Amino acid sequence: CASSYSRTQEEGLVYGYTF.

This clonotype was counted many times. The chain joins TRBV7-6 to TRBJ1-3; perhaps TRBD1 as D (5 bases). Trimming removed 3 bases from V and 8 bases from J, with 11 bases in between. Germline lookup yields CDR1 SGHVS and CDR2 FNYEAQ. This CDR3 has 13 residues. The CDR3 here is CASSFGGADTIYF. DNA for the CDR3: TGTGCCAGCAGCTTTGGCGGGGCCGACACCATATATTTT.

This clonotype has a count of ten or more. This chain joins TRBV12-3 or TRBV12-4 and TRBJ1-3; 8 positions agree with TRBD1. The CDR3 runs to 17 residues. The junction had 14 bases not matched to a gene; V was cut back by 7 bases and J by 3 bases. Here the CDR3 reads CASTRASGGFLGNTIYF. The CDR3 DNA reads TGTGCCAGCACCCGAGCCTCAGGGGGCTTTCTTGGAAACACCATATATTTT.

The sample holds many counts of this clonotype. The V call is TRBV20-1, the J call TRBJ2-5; 8 bases match TRBD1. The V gene end was trimmed by 4 bases and the J gene end by 4 bases; junction bases not matched to a gene: 5. The CDR3 has 13 residues. Germline CDR1 reads DFQATT; CDR2 reads SNEGSKA (reference sequence). CDR3 bases: TGCAGTGCTACTATGGACAGGGCAGAGACCCAGTACTTC. This sequence encodes CSATMDRAETQYF.

The chain joins TRBV6-1 to TRBJ1-5; maybe TRBD1 (6 bases). The CDR3 spans 14 residues. Germline assignment: CDR1 MNHNS and CDR2 SASEGT. Trimming stripped 2 bases from V and 5 bases from J, with 10 bases between. The CDR3 region is CASSENRADQPQHF. The CDR3 region has the DNA TGTGCCAGCAGTGAAAACAGGGCCGATCAGCCCCAGCATTTT.

This clonotype was picked up many times. This sequence joins TRBV18 and TRBJ1-5; TRBD1 might be the D (5 bases). The germline V and J ends were trimmed by 5 bases and 1 base, with 9 bases remaining between them. This CDR3 contains 14 residues. Germline V lookup: CDR1 KGHSH, CDR2 LQKENI. In DNA, the CDR3 is TGTGCCAGCTCAGCAGGGTTGAGCAATCAGCCCCAGCATTTT. As protein: CASSAGLSNQPQHF.

This clonotype was observed many times. The chain recombines TRBV7-2 with TRBJ2-5; D is perhaps TRBD2 (5 bases). In germline, CDR1 is SGHTA, CDR2 FQGNSA. Trimming removed 1 base at V and 3 bases at J, with 12 bases between. The CDR3 is 15 amino acids. The CDR3 coding sequence is TGTGCCAGCAGCTTAGAGGGTATGAGGGAAGAGACCCAGTACTTC. Its protein is CASSLEGMREETQYF.

The table lists this clonotype with many counts. The rearrangement links TRBV7-8 to TRBJ2-7, with 9 bases fitting TRBD1. The germline gives CDR1 SGHVS, CDR2 FQNEAQ. There are 14 residues in the CDR3. V lost 2 bases, J lost 7 bases, and 6 bases stayed unmatched. The CDR3 loop reads CASSLNRGPGEQYF. The CDR3 nucleotides read TGTGCCAGCAGCTTAAACAGGGGGCCGGGAGAGCAGTACTTC.

The sample holds many counts of this clonotype. The chain has TRBV7-9 and TRBJ1-5; D is uncertain. Germline lookup yields CDR1 SEHNR and CDR2 FQNEAQ (reference sequence). The CDR3 is 16 amino acids. V lost 5 bases and J lost 4, with 18 bases in between. CDR3 sequence: CASSELSLGPNQPQHF. CDR3 coding DNA: TGTGCCAGCAGCGAATTGAGTCTTGGGCCGAATCAGCCCCAGCATTTT.

This clonotype was seen ten or more times. This sequence joins TRBV5-1 and TRBJ2-1; D might be TRBD2 (6 bases). Germline-derived CDR1 and CDR2 are SGHRS and YFSETQ. Deletions cut 2 bases from V and 0 bases from J, with 15 bases between. The CDR3 covers 17 residues. The CDR3 sequence is CASSLFFSGPSYNEQFF. CDR3 in DNA: TGCGCCAGCAGCTTATTCTTTAGCGGACCCTCCTACAATGAGCAGTTCTTC.

This clonotype was seen ten or more times. This chain connects TRBV4-3 to TRBJ2-2; D is unresolved. The V gene lost 0 bases and the J gene lost 7 bases, with 9 bases spanning the gap. Germline CDR1 reads LGHNA; CDR2 reads YSLEER. There are 14 residues in the CDR3. The CDR3 reads CASSQDLRIGELFF. The CDR3 nucleotides are TGCGCCAGCAGCCAAGATCTGAGGATCGGGGAGCTGTTTTTT.

At least ten counts were recorded for this clonotype. The V gene is TRBV20-1, the J gene TRBJ2-1; D gene ambiguous. CDR1 is DFQATT and CDR2 is SNEGSKA in the germline V gene (reference sequence). There are 14 residues in the CDR3. The germline V and J ends were trimmed by 8 bases and 8 bases, with 22 bases remaining between them. The CDR3 DNA reads TGCAGTCCAATGATGTGGAGCGCGTACCATGAGCAGTTCTTC. Its translation is CSPMMWSAYHEQFF.